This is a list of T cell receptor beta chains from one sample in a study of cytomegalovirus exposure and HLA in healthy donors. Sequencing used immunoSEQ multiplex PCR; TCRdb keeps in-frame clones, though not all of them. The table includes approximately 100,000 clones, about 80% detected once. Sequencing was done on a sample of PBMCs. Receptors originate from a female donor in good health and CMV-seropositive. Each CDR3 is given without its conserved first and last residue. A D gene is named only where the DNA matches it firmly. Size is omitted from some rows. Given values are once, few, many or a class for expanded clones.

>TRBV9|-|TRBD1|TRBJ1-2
ASSVDRGGGYT
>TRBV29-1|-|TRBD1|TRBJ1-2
SVGTGPTNYGYT
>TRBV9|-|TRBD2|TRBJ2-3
ASSVVSGGTDTQY
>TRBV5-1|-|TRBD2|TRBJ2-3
ASSFIGGSRADTQY
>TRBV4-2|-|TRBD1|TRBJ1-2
ASSQDPARTGLARGYT
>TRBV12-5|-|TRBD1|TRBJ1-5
ATNTGVNQPQH
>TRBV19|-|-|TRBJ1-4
ASRQATNEKLF
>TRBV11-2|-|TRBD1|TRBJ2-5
ASSFGQGARWAQY
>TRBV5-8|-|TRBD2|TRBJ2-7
ASSQLAGSSAEQY
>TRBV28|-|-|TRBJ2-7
ASTFGRGSRYEQY
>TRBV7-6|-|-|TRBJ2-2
ASSPQTPVQNTGELF
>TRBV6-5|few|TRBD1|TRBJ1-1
ASSRLYRGNTEAF
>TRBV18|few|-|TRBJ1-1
ASSSDRNTEAF
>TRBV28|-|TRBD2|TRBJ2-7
ASTRLAAPYEQY
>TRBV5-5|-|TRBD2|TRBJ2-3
ASSTGLVRSSQY
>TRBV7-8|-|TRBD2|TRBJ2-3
ASSLAVSASGGAYDTQY
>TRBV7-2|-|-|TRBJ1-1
ASSPLLNTEAF
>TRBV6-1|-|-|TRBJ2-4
ASSEYGTGRGNIQY
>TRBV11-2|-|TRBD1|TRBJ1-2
ASSLRQGRGRQGYT
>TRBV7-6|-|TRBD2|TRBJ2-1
ASSLSGGAGRLTEQF
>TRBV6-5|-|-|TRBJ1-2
ASSYSYRESNYGYT
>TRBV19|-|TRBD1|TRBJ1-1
ATKSGTGLREAF
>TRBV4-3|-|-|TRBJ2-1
ASSQDTESSYNEQF
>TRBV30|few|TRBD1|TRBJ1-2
AWSGTGNGYT
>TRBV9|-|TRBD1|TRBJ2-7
ASSVGDRGSYEQY
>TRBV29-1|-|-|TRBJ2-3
STSGRGDTDTQY
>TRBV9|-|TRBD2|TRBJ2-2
ASSAGTSGGARGTGELF
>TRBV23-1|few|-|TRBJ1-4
ASSQTGKSTNEKLF
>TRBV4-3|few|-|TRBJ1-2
ASSQVWADTTIYGYT
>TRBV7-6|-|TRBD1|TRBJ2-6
ASTDPGRGPRVTGANVLT
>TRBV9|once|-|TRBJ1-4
ASTPTGDINEKLF
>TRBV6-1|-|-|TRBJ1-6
ASSERGSSYNSPLH
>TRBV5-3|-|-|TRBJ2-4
ARSSGAGTKNIQY
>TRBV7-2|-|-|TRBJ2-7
ASSLGGPLDHEQY
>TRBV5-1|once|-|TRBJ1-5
ASSLRAGDQPQH
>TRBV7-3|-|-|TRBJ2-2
ASSLSSGLAGELF
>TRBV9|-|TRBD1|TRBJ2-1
ASSPWTGPYNEQF
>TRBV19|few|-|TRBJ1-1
ASSNFRVDTEAF
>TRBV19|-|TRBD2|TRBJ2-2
ASTRGTINTGELF
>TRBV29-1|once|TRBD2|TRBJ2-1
SVAGPGLAGANEQF
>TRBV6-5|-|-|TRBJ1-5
ASSYEGEDSNQPQH